The 8 T cell receptor beta chains in this list originate from one sample, sequenced in a study of shared clonotypes between healthy human individuals. TCRdb's table, derived via immunoSEQ multiplex PCR, lists solely in-frame clones and lacks some. The sample contains some 1,400,000 clones, around 97% of which appear only once. The sequencing input was naive CD4+ T cells sorted from blood. Subset given: CD45RA+ positively selected. These receptors were taken from a man under 40 in good health.

The genes are TRBV9 and TRBJ2-1; D is possibly TRBD2 (6 bases). From germline, CDR1 is SGDLS and CDR2 YYNGEE. The CDR3 length is 18 residues. V lost 0 bases to trimming and J lost 6 bases, with 22 bases between them. The CDR3 sequence is CASSVEGGPNSPFNEQFF. The CDR3 bases are TGTGCCAGCAGCGTAGAGGGAGGCCCGAATTCCCCCTTCAATGAGCAGTTCTTC.

This chain links TRBV29-1 with TRBJ2-7; TRBD2 agrees at 8 bases. Germline V gives CDR1 SQVTM, CDR2 ANQGSEA. The V and J ends lost 4 bases and 4 bases, in that order; junction bases with no gene match: 6. The CDR3 extends over 13 amino acids. This CDR3 reads CSVASGSGYEQYF. Written as DNA, the CDR3 is TGCAGCGTTGCCAGCGGGAGCGGGTACGAGCAGTACTTC.

V and J are TRBV25-1 and TRBJ2-7; TRBD1 is a possible D gene (6 bases). The CDR3 is 13 residues long. Germline V gene sequence: CDR1 MGHDK, CDR2 SYGVNS. V was clipped by 7 bases and J by 0 bases, with 10 bases between them. CDR3 bases: TGTGCCAGCATAGGGGACATCTCCTACGAGCAGTACTTC. Protein sequence: CASIGDISYEQYF.

The rearrangement uses TRBV23-1 and TRBJ1-1; the D gene is possibly TRBD1 (5 bases). TRBV23-1 qualifies as an ORF whose function is uncertain. Between the trimmed V and J ends, which lost 0 bases and 11 bases, there was a span of 22 bases. This CDR3 has 16 amino acids. CDR3 in DNA: TGCGCCAGCAGTCAATCCCGACAGCAGGTGACCATGGGGGCTTTCTTT. Translation: CASSQSRQQVTMGAFF.

CDR3 sequence: CAISPGGKTYNEQFF. The DNA for the CDR3 is TGTGCCATCAGCCCAGGGGGTAAAACCTACAATGAGCAGTTCTTC. J is TRBJ2-1 and V is TRBV10-3, with 7 bases that match TRBD1. V shed 6 bases, J shed 2 bases, and the junction held 7 bases outside the gene matches. The germline V gene has CDR1 ENHRY and CDR2 SYGVKD. The CDR3 has 15 residues.

On this clone itself: Other DNA sequences from this sample encode an identical CDR3 as well. The chain uses TRBV6-6 and TRBJ2-7; D unclear. Trimming left V 3 bases short and J 0 bases short, with 6 bases between. Germline-derived CDR1 and CDR2 are MNHNY and SVGAGI (reference sequence). The CDR3 totals 13 residues. The CDR3 sequence is CASSYGISYEQYF. CDR3 DNA: TGTGCCAGCAGTTATGGGATCTCCTACGAGCAGTACTTC.

The chain links TRBV14 to TRBJ2-7; 8 bases match TRBD2. Germline V gives CDR1 SGHDN, CDR2 FVKESK. This CDR3 comprises 15 residues. The trim removed 3 bases at V and 5 bases at J, leaving 9 bases unmatched. The CDR3 is CASSHQQRGIHEQYF. The CDR3 DNA sequence: TGTGCCAGCAGCCATCAACAGCGGGGGATCCACGAGCAGTACTTC.

This chain links TRBV28 with TRBJ2-3; D unclear. V was shortened by 3 bases and J by 5 bases, with 9 bases between the two germline ends. Germline CDR1 is MDHEN and CDR2 is SYDVKM. There are 13 residues in the CDR3. This chain's CDR3 is CASSFGWGDTQYF. CDR3 in DNA: TGTGCCAGCAGTTTCGGGTGGGGAGATACGCAGTATTTT.